One T cell receptor (beta chain) is described in this entry. Original processing notes: Researchers report that nucleated cell counts were estimated from reference gene primer amplification. Repertoires were generated with immunoSEQ multiplex PCR, while TCRdb's copy carries only in-frame clones and drops some. That table furnishes V, J and clone size, whereas the DNA furnished D and trimming. This sample carries approximately 270,000 clones, 88% of them seen once, and the ten largest clones take over 1.1%. This record comes from a study of blood T cell repertoires in COVID-19. J was trimmed by 3 bases and V by 4 bases; bases with no gene match: 5. CDR3 length equals 16 residues. Germline loops: CDR1 KGHDR, CDR2 SFDVKD.

The rearrangement uses TRBV24-1 and TRBJ2-6; 7 nucleotides agree with TRBD1. The source of this sequence is a man older than 75 with acute or convalescent COVID-19. The sample consisted of peripheral blood. CDR3 sequence (DNA): TGTGCCACCAGTGACTCGACAGGGAATGGGGCCAACGTCCTGACTTTC. It encodes CATSDSTGNGANVLTF.